This TCR beta chain is drawn from a study of cytomegalovirus exposure and HLA in healthy donors (TCRdb year 2017). Regarding the study in general: According to a later analysis, one platform produced both the roughly 130 validation repertoires and the 666 repertoires of the first cohort. High-throughput TCR immunosequencing, statistical association of individual TCRs with disease status, and machine learning were combined to predict cytomegalovirus infection status. The study was designed to test whether signatures of past pathogen exposure could be identified by cataloging public T cell receptors. Along with the approximately 700-subject first cohort, a separate validation cohort of over a hundred different subjects was used.

The donors belonged to the validation cohort of under 150 subjects, which was separate from the approximately 700-subject first cohort. What the study reported, not specific to this receptor: Three of the identified cytomegalovirus-associated TCR beta chains were confirmed in vitro to be specific for cytomegalovirus antigens. In the study, some 160 TCR beta chains were listed as associated with cytomegalovirus. The authors suggested that the approach could potentially be generalized to other disease states and immunological phenotypes. All 120 or so repertoires were used to score co-occurrence in the validation cohort in a later analysis, because that analysis had no HLA typing for the cohort. Most TCR sequences were seen in very few donors, while some public TCRs were found in many individuals. Cytomegalovirus status was reported to be diagnosed by the classifier with high specificity and sensitivity in both the original and validation cohorts. A later analysis found that TCRs clustered in the first cohort also tended to co-occur in the 95 to 150 validation repertoires, with more than 90% of cluster scores above 0.

In its sample, this clone was seen a few times. Its antigen target is currently unknown. Base-call qualities are not available, and no considerably larger clone is one nucleotide away. Libraries were made using the immunoSEQ multiplex PCR assay. Concerning the study's data processing: A statistical classification framework was built to diagnose cytomegalovirus status from the catalog of TCR beta chain sequences. In TCRdb, the immuneACCESS table is reduced to in-frame sequences with V and J assigned. These tables do not hold every clone; where another copy was compared, an unresolved V gene accounts for under half, and the others remain unexplained. The V and J calls and clone size are taken from that table; D and trimming were inferred from the DNA. Here the sample has about 79,000 clones; over 85% occur a single time. Of the sample, about 3.8% falls within the top ten clones. The germline V gene (reference sequence) gives CDR1 as MNHEY and CDR2 as SMNVEV. Spanning cysteine to phenylalanine, the CDR3 consists of 15 amino acids. Just the 45-base CDR3 DNA is kept, in frame starting at base 1. V was cut back by 6 bases and J by 2 bases, leaving a gap of 14 bases between them.

The chain uses TRBV27 and TRBJ1-5; the D gene cannot be resolved reliably. What was sequenced was PBMCs. This sequence was found in a woman aged 25-40 years in good health and CMV-seronegative. The CDR3: CASSRLPHGNQPQHF. DNA sequence: TGTGCCAGCAGCAGGCTTCCTCACGGCAATCAGCCCCAGCATTTT.